The 20 T cell receptor beta chains presented below share a single source sample, sequenced in a study of diagnostic markers for celiac disease. No DNA is given; TCRdb re-called the reads and lists each CDR3 protein once. This table holds hundreds of distinct CDR3 sequences. The sequenced sample consisted of either unsorted cells or a sorted T cell fraction (not recorded which). The receptors shown here come from a human donor.

The chain recombines TRBV20-1 with TRBJ2-7; TCRdb designates TRBD2, a call that cannot be tested without DNA. This CDR3 region has 15 residues. From germline, CDR1 is DFQATT and CDR2 SNEGSKA (reference sequence). CDR3 in amino acids: CSAGTSGGMAYEQYF.

The chain combines TRBV12-3 or TRBV12-4 with TRBJ2-1; TCRdb lists TRBD2, though no DNA is available to test this call. The length of the CDR3 is 14 residues. CDR3 loop: CASTPGLSYNEQFF.

The chain employs TRBV7-2 and TRBJ1-2; TCRdb indicates TRBD1, and absent DNA this call remains unverified. CDR3 length equals 14 residues. Germline CDR1 and CDR2: SGHTA and FQGNSA. CDR3 sequence reads: CASSPLQGNYGYTF. Variable domain in full (rest from reference TRBV7-2 and TRBJ1-2): GAGVSQSPSNKVTEKGKDVELRCDPISGHTALYWYRQSLGQGLEFLIYFQGNSAPDKSGLPSDRFSAERTGGSVSTLTIQRTQQEDSAVYLCASSPLQGNYGYTFGSGTRLTVV.

According to its frequency, this clonotype is medium-sized. V gene TRBV20-1 combines with J gene TRBJ2-3; the TCRdb call, TRBD2, lacks DNA for checking. The CDR3 length is 14 residues. CDR1 is DFQATT and CDR2 is SNEGSKA in the germline V gene (reference sequence). The CDR3: CSRKGLAGADTQYF.

The CDR3 loop reads CASSETTSGGGETQYF. J is TRBJ2-5 and V is TRBV5-1; TCRdb designates TRBD2, a call that cannot be tested without DNA. The CDR3 is 16 amino acids. The germline CDR1 and CDR2 sequences are SGHRS and YFSETQ.

This clonotype is classed as large by frequency. This chain links TRBV20-1 with TRBJ2-1. Per the germline V gene, CDR1 is DFQATT and CDR2 is SNEGSKA (reference sequence). CDR3 length equals 12 residues. The CDR3 protein is CSATTHSREQFF.

This chain joins TRBV7-3 and TRBJ1-1. CDR1 and CDR2 (germline): SGHTA, FQGTGA. This CDR3 is built from 13 residues. The chain's CDR3 is CASSLVANTEAFF.

This clonotype is classed as medium-sized (0.01 to 0.1%) by frequency. The genes are TRBV20-1 and TRBJ1-1; TCRdb's D call of TRBD1 is untestable without DNA. Germline V gene data show CDR1 as DFQATT and CDR2 as SNEGSKA (reference sequence). The CDR3 consists of 12 residues. The CDR3 sequence: CSASQGTTEAFF.

The chain combines TRBV7-2 with TRBJ2-7. The CDR3 consists of 13 residues. Germline loops: CDR1 SGHTA, CDR2 FQGNSA. CDR3 sequence: CASSLEGGYEQYF.

By frequency, this clonotype is large (0.1 to 1%). This chain connects TRBV20-1 to TRBJ1-3. CDR3 size: 11 residues. Per the germline V gene, CDR1 is DFQATT and CDR2 is SNEGSKA (reference sequence). CDR3 amino acids: CSAPKEDTIYF.

In terms of frequency, this clonotype is hyperexpanded. The V gene is TRBV7-9, the J gene TRBJ1-2; TCRdb calls TRBD1, which cannot be checked without DNA. The CDR3 loop spans 15 amino acids. From germline, CDR1 is SEHNR and CDR2 FQNEAQ (reference sequence). This CDR3 is CASSLTRDSNYGYTF.

This sequence joins TRBV18 and TRBJ1-5; the TCRdb D gene call, TRBD1, has no DNA to confirm it. This CDR3 comprises 13 residues. Germline assignment: CDR1 KGHSH and CDR2 LQKENI. Here the CDR3 reads CASSPFGGQPQHF. Full variable domain (rest looked up from reference TRBV18 and TRBJ1-5): NAGVMQNPRHLVRRRGQEARLRCSPMKGHSHVYWYRQLPEEGLKFMVYLQKENIIDESGMPKERFSAEFPKEGPSILRIQQVVRGDSAAYFCASSPFGGQPQHFGDGTRLSIL.

This chain joins TRBV12-3 or TRBV12-4 and TRBJ1-4; the D call from TCRdb, TRBD1, cannot be confirmed without DNA. The CDR3 runs 11 residues. This chain's CDR3 is CASARGTGLFF.

The V call is TRBV7-9, the J call TRBJ1-5; lacking DNA, the TRBD1 call made by TCRdb goes unchecked. Germline V gene lookup returns CDR1 SEHNR and CDR2 FQNEAQ (reference sequence). The length of the CDR3 is 15 residues. The CDR3 spells CASSPGTGGSQPQHF.

Considering frequency, this clonotype is medium-sized (0.01 to 0.1%). The V and J genes are TRBV12-3 or TRBV12-4 and TRBJ1-1. This CDR3 contains 13 residues. The CDR3 loop reads CASSTRVNTEAFF.

The chain carries TRBV20-1 and TRBJ1-1; the D call of TRBD1 rests on TCRdb alone, since no DNA is present to check it. CDR1 and CDR2 from the germline V gene are DFQATT and SNEGSKA (reference sequence). The CDR3 spans 14 residues. The CDR3 spells CSVFPGPRNTEAFF.

This clonotype is identified as medium-sized from frequency. This rearrangement joins TRBV5-4 to TRBJ2-1; TCRdb's assignment of TRBD2 cannot be checked, as there is no DNA. The CDR3 length is 15 residues. Germline loops: CDR1 SGHNT, CDR2 YYREEE (reference sequence). CDR3 region: CASRPGLPSYNEQFF.

The genes are TRBV20-1 and TRBJ2-7; TCRdb lists TRBD2, though no DNA is available to test this call. CDR3 length: 14 residues. CDR1 and CDR2 (germline): DFQATT, SNEGSKA (reference sequence). The CDR3 sequence: CSASPGRALGEQYF.

V usage is TRBV7-7 and J usage is TRBJ2-1. The CDR3 consists of 15 residues. From germline, CDR1 is SSHAT and CDR2 FNYEAQ (reference sequence). The CDR3 here is CASSLSLSSYNEQFF.

This clonotype counts as medium-sized (0.01 to 0.1%) by frequency. The V call is TRBV15, the J call TRBJ1-2. The CDR3 runs 12 residues. Germline loops: CDR1 LNHNV, CDR2 YYDKDF (reference sequence). This CDR3 reads CATSRDHGGYTF.